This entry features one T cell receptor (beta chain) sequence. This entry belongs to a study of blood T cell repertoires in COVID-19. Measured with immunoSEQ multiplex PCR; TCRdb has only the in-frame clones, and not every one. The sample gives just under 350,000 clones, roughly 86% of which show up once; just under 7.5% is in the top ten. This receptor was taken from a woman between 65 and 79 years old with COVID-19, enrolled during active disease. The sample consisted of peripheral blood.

The CDR3 loop reads CAWSVSSTLEYTF. The CDR3 nucleotides are TGTGCCTGGAGTGTAAGTTCGACACTAGAGTACACCTTC. This chain uses TRBV30 with TRBJ1-2; no firm D call. Germline CDR1 and CDR2: GTSNPN and SVGIG (reference sequence). The V end was cut by 0 bases, the J end by 11 bases, with 16 bases between. The CDR3 totals 13 residues.